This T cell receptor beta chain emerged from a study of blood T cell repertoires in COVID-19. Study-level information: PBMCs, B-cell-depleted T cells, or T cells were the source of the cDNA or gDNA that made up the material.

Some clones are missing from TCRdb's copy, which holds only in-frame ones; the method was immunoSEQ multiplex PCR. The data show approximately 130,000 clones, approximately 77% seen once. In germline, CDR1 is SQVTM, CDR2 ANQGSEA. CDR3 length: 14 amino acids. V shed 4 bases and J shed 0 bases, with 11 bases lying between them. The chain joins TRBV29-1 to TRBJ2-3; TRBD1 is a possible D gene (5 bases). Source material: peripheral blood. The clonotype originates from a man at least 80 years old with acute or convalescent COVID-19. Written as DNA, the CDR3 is TGCAGCGTTGCGGACACCCTAAGCACAGATACGCAGTATTTT. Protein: CSVADTLSTDTQYF.